This T cell receptor beta chain was sequenced during a study of shared clonotypes between healthy human individuals. Study-wide findings and caveats: The sharing of 5% to 6.5% of naive CD4 clonotypes was seen across a handful of donors. Deeper or shallower sequencing was expected to change how clonotypes are shared among donors. Clonotypes shared by all four donors outscored non-shared clonotypes in generation probability.

The V gene end was trimmed by 4 bases and the J gene end by 6 bases; junction bases not matched to a gene: 3. The length of the CDR3 is 15 residues. The germline V gene has CDR1 SGHRS and CDR2 YFSETQ. Every immunoSEQ plate was one replicate of a subset's evenly spread DNA. TCRdb's table, derived via immunoSEQ multiplex PCR, lists solely in-frame clones and lacks some. The top ten clones hold about 0.45% of a sample with roughly 1.5 million clones, 95% to 99% of them seen once. With respect to this clone: What it binds is not known.

The chain employs TRBV5-1 and TRBJ2-2; 13 bases agree with TRBD2. The sequencing input was naive CD4+ T cells sorted from blood. As to subset: CD45RA+ positively selected. This receptor was obtained from a man aged 25 to 40 in good health. This CDR3 is CASSGLAGDPGELFF. CDR3 DNA sequence: TGCGCCAGCAGCGGACTAGCGGGAGATCCCGGGGAGCTGTTTTTT.